A few counts support the clone carrying this T cell receptor beta chain. Its antigen is as yet unknown. The data are from a study of cytomegalovirus exposure and HLA in healthy donors. In the PCR, 60 Vbeta and 13 Jbeta primers were used. Only in-frame clones appear in the TCRdb table, and some are missing; sequencing was by immunoSEQ multiplex PCR. The top ten hold roughly 2.5% of the sample, which has 90,000 to 120,000 clones, 74% seen once. Study-wide results and caveats: There were over 150 TCR beta chains listed as cytomegalovirus-associated.

Input material: PBMCs. The clonotype originates from a man aged 50 or older in good health and CMV-seropositive.

The CDR3 DNA reads TGTGCCAGCAGCTTAAATCGTGGACAGGGGAGGAATGAGCAGTTCTTC. Translating it yields CASSLNRGQGRNEQFF. The chain uses TRBV11-2 and TRBJ2-1; 9 nucleotides line up with TRBD1. The CDR3 loop spans 16 amino acids. J gave up 7 bases and V 2 bases, and 9 bases lay outside the gene matches. Per germline, CDR1 SGHAT and CDR2 FQNNGV.